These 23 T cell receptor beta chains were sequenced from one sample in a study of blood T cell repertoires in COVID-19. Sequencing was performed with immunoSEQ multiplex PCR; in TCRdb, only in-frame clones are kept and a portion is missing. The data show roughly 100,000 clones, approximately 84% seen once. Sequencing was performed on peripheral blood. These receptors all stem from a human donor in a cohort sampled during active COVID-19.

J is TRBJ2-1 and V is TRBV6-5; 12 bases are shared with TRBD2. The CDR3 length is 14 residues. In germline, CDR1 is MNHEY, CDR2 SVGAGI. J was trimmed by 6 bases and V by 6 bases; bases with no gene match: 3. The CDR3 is CASSGTSGPNEQFF. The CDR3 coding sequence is TGTGCCAGCAGCGGGACTAGCGGGCCCAATGAGCAGTTCTTC.

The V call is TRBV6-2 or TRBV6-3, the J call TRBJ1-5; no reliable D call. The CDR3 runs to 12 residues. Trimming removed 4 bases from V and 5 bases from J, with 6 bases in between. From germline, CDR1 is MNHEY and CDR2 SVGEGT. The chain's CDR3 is CASSLADQPQHF. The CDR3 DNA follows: TGTGCCAGCAGTTTGGCGGATCAGCCCCAGCATTTT.

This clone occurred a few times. CDR3 sequence: CASSLDRRRKLFF. As DNA, the CDR3 is TGTGCCAGCAGCCTCGACAGGAGGCGCAAACTGTTTTTT. The V and J genes are TRBV28 and TRBJ1-4, with a tentative D call TRBD1 (6 bases). The V gene lost 6 bases and the J gene lost 11 bases, with 16 bases spanning the gap. In germline, CDR1 is MDHEN, CDR2 SYDVKM. The CDR3 spans 13 residues.

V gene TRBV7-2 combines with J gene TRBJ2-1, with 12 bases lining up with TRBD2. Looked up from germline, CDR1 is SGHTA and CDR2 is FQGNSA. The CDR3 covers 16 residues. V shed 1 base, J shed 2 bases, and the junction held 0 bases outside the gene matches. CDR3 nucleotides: TGTGCCAGCAGCTTAGGACTAGCGGGGGCCTACAATGAGCAGTTCTTC. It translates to CASSLGLAGAYNEQFF.

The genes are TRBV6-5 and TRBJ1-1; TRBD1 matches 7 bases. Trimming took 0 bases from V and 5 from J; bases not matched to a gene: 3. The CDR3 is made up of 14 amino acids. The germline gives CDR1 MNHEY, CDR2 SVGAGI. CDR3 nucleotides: TGTGCCAGCAGTTACTCAGGGGGCCGGACTGAAGCTTTCTTT. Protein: CASSYSGGRTEAFF.

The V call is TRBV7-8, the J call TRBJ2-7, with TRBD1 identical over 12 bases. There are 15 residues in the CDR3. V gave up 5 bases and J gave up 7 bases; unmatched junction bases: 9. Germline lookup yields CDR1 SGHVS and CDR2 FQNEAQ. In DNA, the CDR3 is TGTGCCAGCAGCCGAGCGGGGACAGGGGGCCTAGAGCAGTACTTC. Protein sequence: CASSRAGTGGLEQYF.

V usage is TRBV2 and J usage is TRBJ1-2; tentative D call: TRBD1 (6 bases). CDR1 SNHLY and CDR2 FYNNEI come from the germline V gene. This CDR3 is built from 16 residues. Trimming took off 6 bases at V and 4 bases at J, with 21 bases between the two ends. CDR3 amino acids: CASSGGGRVLVYGYTF. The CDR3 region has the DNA TGTGCCAGCAGCGGGGGGGGCAGGGTGCTCGTCTATGGCTACACCTTC.

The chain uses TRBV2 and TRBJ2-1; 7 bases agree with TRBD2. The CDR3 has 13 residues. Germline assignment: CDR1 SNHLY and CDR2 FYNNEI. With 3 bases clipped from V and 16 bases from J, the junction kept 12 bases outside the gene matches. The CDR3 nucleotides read TGTGCCAGCAGTGAGGAAGCCGGGACTATAGAATTCTTC. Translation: CASSEEAGTIEFF.

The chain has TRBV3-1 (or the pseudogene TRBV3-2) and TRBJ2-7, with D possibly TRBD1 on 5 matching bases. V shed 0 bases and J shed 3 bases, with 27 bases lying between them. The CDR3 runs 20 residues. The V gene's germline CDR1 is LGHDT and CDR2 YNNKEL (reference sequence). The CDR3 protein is CASSQDTPLTVHHPLYEQYF. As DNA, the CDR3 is TGTGCCAGCAGCCAAGACACCCCCTTGACAGTGCATCACCCCCTCTACGAGCAGTACTTC.

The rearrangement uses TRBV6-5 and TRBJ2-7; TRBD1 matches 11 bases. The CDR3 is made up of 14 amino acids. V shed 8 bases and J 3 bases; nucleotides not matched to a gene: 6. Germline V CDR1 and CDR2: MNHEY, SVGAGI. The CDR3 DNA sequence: TGTGCCAGCGGGGACGGGACAGGGGGCTACGAGCAGTACTTC. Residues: CASGDGTGGYEQYF.

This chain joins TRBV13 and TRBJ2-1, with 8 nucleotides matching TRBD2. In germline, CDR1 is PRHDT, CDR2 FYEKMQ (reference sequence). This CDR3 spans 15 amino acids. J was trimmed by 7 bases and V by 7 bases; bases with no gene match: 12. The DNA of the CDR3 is TGTGCCAGCACGACCTCCGGGACTAGAATAAATGAGCAGTTCTTC. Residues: CASTTSGTRINEQFF.

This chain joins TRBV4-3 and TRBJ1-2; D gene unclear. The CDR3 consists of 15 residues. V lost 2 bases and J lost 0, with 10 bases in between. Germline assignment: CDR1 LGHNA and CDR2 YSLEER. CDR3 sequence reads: CASSQSLLTNYGYTF. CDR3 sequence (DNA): TGCGCCAGCAGCCAATCCCTTTTAACTAACTATGGCTACACCTTC.

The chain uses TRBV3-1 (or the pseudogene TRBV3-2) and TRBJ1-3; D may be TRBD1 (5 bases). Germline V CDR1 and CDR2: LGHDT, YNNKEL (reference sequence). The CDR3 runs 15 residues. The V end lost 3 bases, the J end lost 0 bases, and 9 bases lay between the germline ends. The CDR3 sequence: CASSQRQLSGNTIYF. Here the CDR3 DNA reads TGTGCCAGCAGCCAGCGACAGCTCTCTGGAAACACCATATATTTT.

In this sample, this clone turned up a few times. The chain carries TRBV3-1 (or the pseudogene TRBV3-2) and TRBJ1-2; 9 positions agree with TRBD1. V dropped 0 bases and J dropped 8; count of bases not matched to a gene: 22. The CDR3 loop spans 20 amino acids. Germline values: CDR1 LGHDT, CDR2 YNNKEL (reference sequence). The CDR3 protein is CASSQERASGTGKSIRGYTF. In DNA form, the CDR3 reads TGTGCCAGCAGCCAAGAAAGGGCGTCAGGGACAGGGAAATCAATACGGGGCTACACCTTC.

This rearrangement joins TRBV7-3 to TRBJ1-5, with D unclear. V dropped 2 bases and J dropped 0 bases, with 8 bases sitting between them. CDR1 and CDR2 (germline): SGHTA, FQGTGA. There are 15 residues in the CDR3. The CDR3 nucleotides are TGTGCCAGCAGCTTACAGGAATATAGCAATCAGCCCCAGCATTTT. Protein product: CASSLQEYSNQPQHF.

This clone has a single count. The CDR3 spells CAISEVGGLSYEQYF. CDR3 sequence (DNA): TGTGCCATCAGTGAGGTGGGAGGACTTTCCTACGAGCAGTACTTC. This rearrangement joins TRBV10-3 to TRBJ2-7; possible D gene TRBD2, 6 bases. V was pared by 2 bases and J by 1 base, with 12 bases between. Germline V gene data show CDR1 as ENHRY and CDR2 as SYGVKD. This CDR3 is built from 15 residues.

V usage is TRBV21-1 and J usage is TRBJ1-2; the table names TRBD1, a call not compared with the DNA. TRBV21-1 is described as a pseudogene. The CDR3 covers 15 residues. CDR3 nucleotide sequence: TGTGCCAGCAGCAAAGGGGACAGCCGGCCCTATGGCTACACCTTC. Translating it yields CASSKGDSRPYGYTF.

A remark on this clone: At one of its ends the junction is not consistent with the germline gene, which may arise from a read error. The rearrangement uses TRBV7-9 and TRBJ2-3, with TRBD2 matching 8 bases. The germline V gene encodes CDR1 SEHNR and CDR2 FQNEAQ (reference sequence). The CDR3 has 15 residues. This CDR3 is CASSLAGVYTDTQYF. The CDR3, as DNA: TGTGCCAGCAGCCTAGCGGGCGTCTACACAGATACGCAGTATTTT.

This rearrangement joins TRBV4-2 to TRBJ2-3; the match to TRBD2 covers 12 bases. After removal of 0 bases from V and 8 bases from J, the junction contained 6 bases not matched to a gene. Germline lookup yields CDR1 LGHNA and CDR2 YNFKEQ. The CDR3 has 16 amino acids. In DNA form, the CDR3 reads TGTGCCAGCAGCCAAGAGCTAGCGGGGGGGCCATTTACGCAGTATTTT. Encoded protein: CASSQELAGGPFTQYF.

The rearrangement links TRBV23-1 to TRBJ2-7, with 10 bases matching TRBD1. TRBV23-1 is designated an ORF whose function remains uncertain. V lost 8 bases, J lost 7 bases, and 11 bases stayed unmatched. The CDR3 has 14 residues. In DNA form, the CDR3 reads TGCGCCAGCCGAAATGACAGGGGGCAGGGAGAGCAGTACTTC. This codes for CASRNDRGQGEQYF.

CDR3 residues: CASSEVSGGGTDTQYF. CDR3 sequence (DNA): TGTGCCAGCAGTGAAGTTTCGGGGGGGGGCACAGATACGCAGTATTTT. The chain links TRBV2 to TRBJ2-3; 8 bases align to TRBD2. The CDR3 loop spans 16 amino acids. The ends lost 1 base at V and 1 base at J; junction bases unmatched: 4. Germline V gene sequence: CDR1 SNHLY, CDR2 FYNNEI.

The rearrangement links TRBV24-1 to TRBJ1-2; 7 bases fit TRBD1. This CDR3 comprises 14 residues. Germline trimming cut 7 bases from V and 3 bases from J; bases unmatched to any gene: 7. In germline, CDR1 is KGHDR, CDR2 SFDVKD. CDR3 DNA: TGTGCCACCAGCCCTCAGGGGGGAGACTATGGCTACACCTTC. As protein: CATSPQGGDYGYTF.

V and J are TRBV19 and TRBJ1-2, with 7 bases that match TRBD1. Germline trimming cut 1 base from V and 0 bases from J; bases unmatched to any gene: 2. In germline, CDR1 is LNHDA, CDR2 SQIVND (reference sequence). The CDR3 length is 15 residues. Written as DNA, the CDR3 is TGTGCCAGTAGTATAGGGACAGGCGCTAACTATGGCTACACCTTC. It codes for CASSIGTGANYGYTF.